A single sample gave rise to the 14 T cell receptor beta chains below, sequenced in a study of blood T cells in healthy people across ages. A J-beta primer mix and a sample-barcoded 5' primer were used in a second PCR of about 7 to 12 cycles. One entry per CDR3 protein results from TCRdb running MiXCR on the 5' RACE reads. The table shows 1.8 million or so distinct CDR3 sequences, with about two fifths occurring only once. Sequencing was carried out using blood. The receptors stem from a human donor in good health.

The CDR3 protein is CASSFGLAGAITDTQYF. The CDR3 nucleotides are TGTGCCAGCAGCTTCGGACTAGCGGGGGCCATCACAGATACGCAGTATTTT. J is TRBJ2-3 and V is TRBV7-3; TRBD2 matches 13 bases. The CDR3 sequence is 17 residues long. CDR1 is SGHTA and CDR2 is FQGTGA in the germline V gene. The V and J ends lost 3 bases and 2 bases, in that order; junction bases with no gene match: 5.

This chain links TRBV7-2 with TRBJ1-4; 7 bases agree with TRBD1. In germline, CDR1 is SGHTA, CDR2 FQGNSA. The junction had 8 bases not matched to a gene; V was cut back by 3 bases and J by 7 bases. The CDR3 runs 15 residues. The CDR3 loop is CTSSLRQGTGEKLFF. CDR3 DNA: TGTACCAGCAGCTTGCGACAGGGAACGGGTGAAAAACTGTTTTTT.

This clonotype was recorded a few times. The chain links TRBV9 to TRBJ2-1; 14 bases are shared with TRBD2. CDR3 length: 16 residues. Unmatched junction bases numbered 7, after V lost 2 bases and J lost 9 bases. Germline lookup yields CDR1 SGDLS and CDR2 YYNGEE. CDR3 nucleotides: TGTGCCAGCAGCGTTTCGACTAGCGGGGGGGCAGCTGAGCAGTTCTTC. Its translation is CASSVSTSGGAAEQFF.

On this clonotype: A read error is likely, as this CDR3 ends without the conserved phenylalanine or tryptophan. The V gene is TRBV6-4, the J gene TRBJ2-3; D is undetermined. Germline V gene sequence: CDR1 MRHNA, CDR2 SNTAGT. The V and J ends lost 3 bases and 7 bases respectively, with 17 bases between them. This CDR3 comprises 15 residues. The CDR3 DNA reads as TGTGCCAGCAGTGAAGGTCCCTTTGTGAGAAATACGCAGTATTGT. It translates to CASSEGPFVRNTQYC.

The chain has TRBV13 and TRBJ2-1; D assignment may be TRBD1 or TRBD2 (6 bases each). Trimming cost V 6 bases and J 6 bases, with 12 bases left between them. CDR3 size: 13 residues. Germline CDR1 and CDR2: PRHDT and FYEKMQ (reference sequence). CDR3 sequence: CASRSGASNEQFF. CDR3 DNA sequence: TGTGCCAGCAGGTCGGGGGCCTCCAATGAGCAGTTCTTC.

This chain uses TRBV27 with TRBJ2-7, with a weak D call TRBD1 (5 bases). Trimming removed 2 bases from V and 2 bases from J, with 10 bases in between. The germline gives CDR1 MNHEY, CDR2 SMNVEV (reference sequence). CDR3 size: 14 residues. The CDR3 protein is CASSLHRGPYEQYF. CDR3 bases: TGTGCCAGCAGTTTACATAGGGGTCCCTACGAGCAGTACTTC.

This clonotype occurred once. The chain recombines TRBV7-9 with TRBJ1-1, with TRBD1 as a possible D gene (5 bases). The CDR3 length is 12 residues. V gave up 11 bases and J gave up 5 bases, with 15 bases separating them. In germline, CDR1 is SEHNR, CDR2 FQNEAQ (reference sequence). The CDR3 reads CAVRGIGTEAFF. The CDR3 DNA follows: TGTGCCGTCCGGGGGATAGGAACTGAAGCTTTCTTT.

The chain combines TRBV7-9 with TRBJ2-5, with a weak D call TRBD1 (6 bases). Trimming removed 4 bases from V and 5 bases from J, with 11 bases in between. This CDR3 region has 13 residues. Germline V gives CDR1 SEHNR, CDR2 FQNEAQ (reference sequence). The CDR3 sequence is CASSYRVLETQYF. CDR3 sequence (DNA): TGTGCCAGCAGCTACAGGGTTTTGGAGACCCAGTACTTC.

This clonotype was seen at least ten times. The CDR3 loop is CSASRLTSYEQYF. The CDR3 coding sequence is TGCAGTGCTAGTCGGCTTACATCCTACGAGCAGTACTTC. The chain couples TRBV20-1 to TRBJ2-7; D call uncertain. The CDR3 consists of 13 residues. The V gene's germline CDR1 is DFQATT and CDR2 SNEGSKA (reference sequence). V was cut by 3 bases and J by 1 base, with 10 bases left in between.

This clonotype was seen a handful of times. This rearrangement joins TRBV4-1 to TRBJ1-5, with D unclear. Germline-derived CDR1 and CDR2 are MGHRA and YSYEKL. Trimming shortened V by 0 bases and J by 2 bases, and 8 bases separated the two germline ends. This CDR3 is 15 amino acids long. CDR3: CASSQDRIRNQPQHF. CDR3 DNA sequence: TGCGCCAGCAGCCAAGACAGGATTCGCAATCAGCCCCAGCATTTT.

On this clonotype: One base away lies a much larger clone, so this may be a sequencing read error. The chain couples TRBV12-5 to TRBJ2-7; D not certain. The CDR3 sequence is 13 residues long. Deletions cut 1 base from V and 2 bases from J, with 6 bases between. CDR1 LGHNT and CDR2 FRNRAP come from the germline V gene. The DNA of the CDR3 is TGTGCTAGTGGTTTGGCACCGGCCTACGAGCAGTACTTC. It encodes CASGLAPAYEQYF.

The genes are TRBV7-9 and TRBJ2-5; no definite D call. The germline V gene encodes CDR1 SEHNR and CDR2 FQNEAQ (reference sequence). V was pared by 4 bases and J by 1 base, with 7 bases between. This CDR3 is 13 amino acids long. CDR3 DNA: TGTGCCAGCAGCTGGTCGACCCAAGAGACCCAGTACTTC. Protein product: CASSWSTQETQYF. Complete variable domain (other parts from reference TRBV7-9 and TRBJ2-5): DTGVSQNPRHKITKRGQNVTFRCDPISEHNRLYWYRQTLGQGPEFLTYFQNEAQLEKSRLLSDRFSAERPKGSFSTLEIQRTEQGDSAMYLCASSWSTQETQYFGPGTRLLVL.

This clonotype was seen a handful of times. The rearrangement uses TRBV6-2 or TRBV6-3 and TRBJ2-7; TRBD1 or TRBD2 may be the D gene (5 bases each). Trimming removed 7 bases at V and 0 bases at J, with 13 bases between. CDR3 length: 14 amino acids. Germline V lookup: CDR1 MNHEY, CDR2 SVGEGT. The CDR3 nucleotides read TGTGCCAGCACATCTTTGGGGACCTCCTACGAGCAGTACTTC. Amino acid sequence: CASTSLGTSYEQYF.

The chain joins TRBV7-2 to TRBJ2-3, with D hard to call. Germline-derived CDR1 and CDR2 are SGHTA and FQGNSA. This CDR3 region has 15 residues. Between the trimmed V and J ends, which lost 1 base and 2 bases, there was a span of 10 bases. CDR3 sequence reads: CASSLGLRNTDTQYF. CDR3 nucleotides: TGTGCCAGCAGCTTAGGTCTAAGAAACACAGATACGCAGTATTTT. Supplemented by reference TRBV7-2 and TRBJ2-3, the full variable domain reads GAGVSQSPSNKVTEKGKDVELRCDPISGHTALYWYRQSLGQGLEFLIYFQGNSAPDKSGLPSDRFSAERTGGSVSTLTIQRTQQEDSAVYLCASSLGLRNTDTQYFGPGTRLTVL.